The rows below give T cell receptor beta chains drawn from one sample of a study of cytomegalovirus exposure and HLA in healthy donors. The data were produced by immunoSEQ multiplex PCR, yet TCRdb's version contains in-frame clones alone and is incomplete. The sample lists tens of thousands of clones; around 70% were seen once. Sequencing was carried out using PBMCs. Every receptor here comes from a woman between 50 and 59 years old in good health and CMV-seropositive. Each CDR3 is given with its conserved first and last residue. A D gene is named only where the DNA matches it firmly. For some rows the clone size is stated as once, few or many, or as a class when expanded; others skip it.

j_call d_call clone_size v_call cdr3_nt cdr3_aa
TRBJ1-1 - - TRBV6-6 TGTGCCAGCCACTCACCTACAGGGTCTACTGAAGCTTTCTTT CASHSPTGSTEAFF
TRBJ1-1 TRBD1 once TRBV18 TGTGCCAGCTCACCACTGATTTCCGGGACAGGGGGGACTGAAGCTTTCTTT CASSPLISGTGGTEAFF
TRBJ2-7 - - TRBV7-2 TGTGCCAGCAGCAAACAAGCAGGTTCCTCCTACGAGCAGTACTTC CASSKQAGSSYEQYF
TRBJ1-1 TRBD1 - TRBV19 TGTGCCAGTACCCGGACAGGGACTGAAGCTTTCTTT CASTRTGTEAFF
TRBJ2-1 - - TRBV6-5 TGTGCCAGCAGTGCGACGGACAGCTCCTACAATGAGCAGTTCTTC CASSATDSSYNEQFF
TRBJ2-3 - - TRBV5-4 TGTGCCAGCAGCCCCTACCAGGAGGCAGATACGCAGTATTTT CASSPYQEADTQYF
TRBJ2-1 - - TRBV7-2 TGTGCCAGCAAGACTATACCGGGCCCCCCTGGGGATGAGCAGTTCTTC CASKTIPGPPGDEQFF
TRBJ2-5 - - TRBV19 TGTGCCAGTAGTATCGGGTCGATCGGGAGACCTCAAGAGACCCAGTACTTC CASSIGSIGRPQETQYF
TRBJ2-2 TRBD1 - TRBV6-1 TGTGCCAGCAGTGAAAGCTGGACAGGGTTCGCCGGGGAGCTGTTTTTT CASSESWTGFAGELFF
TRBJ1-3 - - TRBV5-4 TGTGCCAGCTACCTGGGAGGGGCGTCTGGAAACACCATATATTTT CASYLGGASGNTIYF
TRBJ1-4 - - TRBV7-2 TGTGCCAGCAGCCCCCCCCCTCATGAAAAACTGTTTTTT CASSPPPHEKLFF
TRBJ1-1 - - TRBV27 TGTGCCAGCAGTCAGCGGGGGGCCCTGAACACTGAAGCTTTCTTT CASSQRGALNTEAFF
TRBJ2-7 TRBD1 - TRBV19 TGTGCCAGTAGTATCCCGGGACAGAGCTCCTACGAGCAGTACTTC CASSIPGQSSYEQYF